The rows below give T cell receptor beta chains drawn from one sample of a study of graft-versus-host responses after intestinal transplantation. No antigen has been assigned to these receptors. TCRdb keeps only in-frame clones here, not all; method: immunoSEQ multiplex PCR. Here the sample spans about 110,000 clones, roughly 95% being singletons. Sequences were derived from unstimulated CD8+ T cells sorted from spleen or lymph node cells, sampled before intestinal transplant. These receptor sequences come from a human donor who received an intestinal transplant. The CDR3 runs from the conserved cysteine through the conserved F or W. A D gene is named only where the DNA matches it firmly. Size values are once, few and many counts, or a class for expanded clones, and some rows have none.

j_gene | v_gene | d_gene | abundance | CDR3nt | CDR3aa
TRBJ1-1 | TRBV5-1 | TRBD1 | NA | TGCGCCAGCAGCACCGGACAGGAGCACACTGAAGCTTTCTTT | CASSTGQEHTEAFF
TRBJ1-5 | TRBV19 | TRBD1 | few | TGTGCCAGTAGTCCTACAGGGGGCCCTAATCAGCCCCAGCATTTT | CASSPTGGPNQPQHF
TRBJ2-7 | TRBV5-1 | TRBD2 | NA | TGCGCCAGGGTCACGGGGGGGAAGAACGAGCAGTACTTC | CARVTGGKNEQYF
TRBJ2-1 | TRBV25-1 | NA | NA | TGTGCCAGCAGTGAATTTAACAGCCACTACAATGAGCAGTTCTTC | CASSEFNSHYNEQFF
TRBJ2-1 | TRBV11-2 | TRBD2 | NA | TGTGCCAGCAGCTGGCCCGGGACTAGCGGGAGTCTAGACAATGAGCAGTTCTTC | CASSWPGTSGSLDNEQFF
TRBJ2-7 | TRBV6-1 | TRBD1 | NA | TGTGCCAGCAGGGACAGGGGATACGAGCAGTACTTC | CASRDRGYEQYF
TRBJ2-3 | TRBV9 | NA | NA | TGTGCCAGCAGCGTAGTGAATTCCCCAACAGATACGCAGTATTTT | CASSVVNSPTDTQYF
TRBJ2-7 | TRBV7-6 | TRBD1 | NA | TGTGCCAGCAGCTTGACTCGACAGGGTGGAACCTACGAGCAGTACTTC | CASSLTRQGGTYEQYF
TRBJ2-1 | TRBV5-3 | NA | NA | TGTGCCAGAAGCTTGATATCCAGGTCTAGCTCCTACAATGAGCAGTTCTTC | CARSLISRSSSYNEQFF
TRBJ2-5 | TRBV7-9 | TRBD2 | NA | TGTGCCAGCAGCTATCCCCGGTCTAGCGGGCCTACCCAAGAGACCCAGTACTTC | CASSYPRSSGPTQETQYF
TRBJ2-1 | TRBV5-4 | NA | NA | TGTGCCAGCAGCCCAGGACAGAACAATGAGCAGTTCTTC | CASSPGQNNEQFF
TRBJ1-1 | TRBV4-1 | TRBD1 | NA | TGCGCCAGCAGCCAAATGAGGGGACAGGGGAAAACTGAAGCTTTCTTT | CASSQMRGQGKTEAFF
TRBJ2-5 | TRBV7-8 | TRBD2 | NA | TGTGCCAGCAGCTTAGACCCGGGAGGAGCTGAGACCCAGTACTTC | CASSLDPGGAETQYF
TRBJ2-7 | TRBV7-8 | NA | NA | TGTGCCAGCAGCGGAGACGAGACCACCTCCTACGAGCAGTACTTC | CASSGDETTSYEQYF
TRBJ1-1 | TRBV19 | NA | NA | TGTGCCACCGGGGCGGCGGTGAACACTGAAGCTTTCTTT | CATGAAVNTEAFF
TRBJ1-4 | TRBV5-6 | NA | NA | TGTGCCAGCAGCTTCGGGATGGGAAGCGAAAAACTGTTTTTT | CASSFGMGSEKLFF
TRBJ2-7 | TRBV5-1 | NA | NA | TGCGCCAGCAGCTTTACCTCCTACGAGCAGTACTTC | CASSFTSYEQYF